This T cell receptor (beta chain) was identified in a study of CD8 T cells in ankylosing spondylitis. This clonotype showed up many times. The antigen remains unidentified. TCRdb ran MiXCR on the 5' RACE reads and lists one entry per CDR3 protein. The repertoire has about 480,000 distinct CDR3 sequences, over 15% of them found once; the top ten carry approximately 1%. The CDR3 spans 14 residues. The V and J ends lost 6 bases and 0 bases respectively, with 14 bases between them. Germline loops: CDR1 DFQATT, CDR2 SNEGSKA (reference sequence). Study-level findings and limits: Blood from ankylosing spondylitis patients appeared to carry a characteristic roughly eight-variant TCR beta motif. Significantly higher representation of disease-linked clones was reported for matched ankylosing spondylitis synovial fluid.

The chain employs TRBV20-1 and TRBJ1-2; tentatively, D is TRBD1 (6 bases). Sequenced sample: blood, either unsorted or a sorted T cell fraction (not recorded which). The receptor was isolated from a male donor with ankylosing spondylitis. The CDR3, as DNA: TGCAGTGCGGGGGGGGCAGCCACTAACTATGGCTACACCTTC. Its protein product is CSAGGAATNYGYTF.